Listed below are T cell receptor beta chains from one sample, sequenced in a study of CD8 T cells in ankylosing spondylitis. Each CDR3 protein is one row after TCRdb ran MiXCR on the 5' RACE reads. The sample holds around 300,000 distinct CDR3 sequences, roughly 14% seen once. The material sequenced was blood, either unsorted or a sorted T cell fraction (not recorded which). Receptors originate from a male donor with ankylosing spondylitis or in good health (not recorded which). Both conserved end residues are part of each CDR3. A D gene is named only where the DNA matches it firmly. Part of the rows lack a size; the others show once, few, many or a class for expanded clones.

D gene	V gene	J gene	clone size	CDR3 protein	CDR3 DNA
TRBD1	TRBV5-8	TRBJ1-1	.	CASSLGRQGALNTEAFF	TGTGCCAGCAGCTTGGGTCGCCAGGGGGCTTTGAACACTGAAGCTTTCTTT
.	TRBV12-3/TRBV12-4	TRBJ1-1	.	CASRKHGPSNTEAFF	TGTGCCAGCAGGAAACATGGCCCATCGAACACTGAAGCTTTCTTT
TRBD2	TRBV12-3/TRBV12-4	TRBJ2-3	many	CASSLPSGASTDTQYF	TGTGCCAGCAGTTTACCTAGCGGGGCTAGCACAGATACGCAGTATTTT
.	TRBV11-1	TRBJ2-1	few	CASSPRRGTRMPNEQFF	TGTGCCAGCAGCCCCCGTCGGGGGACACGGATGCCAAATGAGCAGTTCTTC
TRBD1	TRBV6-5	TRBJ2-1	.	CASSNTRGHEQFF	TGTGCCAGCAGTAACACTAGGGGGCATGAGCAGTTCTTC
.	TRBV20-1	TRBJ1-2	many	CSTQRGAYGYTF	TGCAGTACCCAACGGGGGGCCTATGGCTACACCTTC
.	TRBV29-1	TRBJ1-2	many	CSVEDRGRRNYGYTF	TGCAGCGTTGAAGATAGGGGCAGGCGTAACTATGGCTACACCTTC
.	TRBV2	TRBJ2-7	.	CATQEEGLYEQYF	TGTGCCACCCAGGAGGAGGGTCTCTACGAGCAGTACTTC
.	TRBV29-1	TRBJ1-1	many	CSVDRSGNTEAFF	TGCAGCGTTGATAGGTCAGGGAACACTGAAGCTTTCTTT
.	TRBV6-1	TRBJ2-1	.	CASTPRRLSSYNEQFF	TGTGCCAGCACCCCACGCCGTCTAAGCTCCTACAATGAGCAGTTCTTC
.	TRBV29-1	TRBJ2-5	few	CSVRPQETQYF	TGCAGTGTTCGCCCACAAGAGACCCAGTACTTC
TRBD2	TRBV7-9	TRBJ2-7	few	CASSSREGDYEQYF	TGTGCCAGCAGCTCCCGGGAGGGTGACTACGAGCAGTACTTC
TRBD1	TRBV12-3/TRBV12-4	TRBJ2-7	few	CASSPTGTGAYEQYF	TGTGCCAGCAGCCCCACCGGGACAGGGGCCTACGAGCAGTACTTC
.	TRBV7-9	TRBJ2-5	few	CASSLELRVQETQYF	TGTGCCAGCAGCTTAGAATTAAGGGTCCAAGAGACCCAGTACTTC
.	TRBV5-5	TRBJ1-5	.	CASTLGSSGNQPQHF	TGTGCCAGCACCCTCGGCTCGAGTGGCAATCAGCCCCAGCATTTT
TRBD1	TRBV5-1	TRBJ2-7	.	CASYPGTASYEQYF	TGCGCCAGCTACCCCGGGACAGCCTCCTACGAGCAGTACTTC
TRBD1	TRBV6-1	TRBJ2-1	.	CASSETWTGGEQFF	TGTGCCAGCAGTGAAACCTGGACAGGGGGCGAGCAGTTCTTC
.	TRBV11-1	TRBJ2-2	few	CASSPLPWEQGRNTGELFF	TGTGCCAGCAGCCCCTTACCGTGGGAACAGGGAAGAAACACCGGGGAGCTGTTTTTT
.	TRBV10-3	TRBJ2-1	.	CAISDRNNEQFF	TGTGCCATCAGTGATCGGAACAATGAGCAGTTCTTC
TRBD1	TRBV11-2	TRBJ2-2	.	CASSRDRPTGGELFF	TGTGCCAGCAGCCGGGACAGGCCGACTGGCGGGGAGCTGTTTTTT
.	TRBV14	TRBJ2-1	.	CASSQDSSGLEFF	TGTGCCAGCAGCCAAGATTCATCGGGACTGGAATTCTTC
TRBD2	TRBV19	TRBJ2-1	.	CASSSTSGGNNEQFF	TGTGCCAGTAGTAGCACCTCGGGAGGGAACAATGAGCAGTTCTTC
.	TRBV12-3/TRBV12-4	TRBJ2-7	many	CASSFDGSYEQYF	TGTGCCAGCAGTTTTGACGGATCCTACGAGCAGTACTTC
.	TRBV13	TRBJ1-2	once	CASSATGTVYGYTF	TGTGCCAGCAGCGCCACCGGGACTGTCTATGGCTACACCTTC
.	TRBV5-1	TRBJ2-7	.	CASSLPTSYEQYF	TGCGCCAGCAGCCTCCCGACCTCCTACGAGCAGTACTTC
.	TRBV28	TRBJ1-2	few	CASRGSPNYGYTF	TGTGCCAGCAGAGGGTCTCCTAACTATGGCTACACCTTC
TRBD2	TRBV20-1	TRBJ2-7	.	CSARALAGPGEEQYF	TGCAGTGCTAGAGCCCTAGCGGGGCCCGGGGAGGAGCAGTACTTC
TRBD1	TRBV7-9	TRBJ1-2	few	CASSSQGGGYTF	TGTGCCAGCAGCAGCCAGGGGGGTGGCTACACCTTC
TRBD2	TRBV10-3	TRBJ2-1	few	CAISYLSGINEQFF	TGTGCCATCAGTTACCTTAGCGGGATTAATGAGCAGTTCTTC
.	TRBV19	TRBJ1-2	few	CASSGVYGYTF	TGTGCCAGTAGTGGGGTTTATGGCTACACCTTC
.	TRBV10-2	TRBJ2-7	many	CASSESHEQYF	TGCGCCAGCAGTGAGTCACACGAGCAGTACTTC
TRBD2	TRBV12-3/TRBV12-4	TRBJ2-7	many	CASGLVNEQYF	TGTGCCAGCGGACTAGTCAACGAGCAGTACTTC
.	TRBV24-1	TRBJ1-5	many	CATSDRANQPQHF	TGTGCCACCAGTGATAGGGCAAATCAGCCCCAGCATTTT
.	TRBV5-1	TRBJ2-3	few	CASSSGQSDTQYF	TGCGCCAGCAGCTCAGGACAGTCAGATACGCAGTATTTT
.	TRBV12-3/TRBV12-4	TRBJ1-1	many	CASSLGRPATEAFF	TGTGCCAGCAGTTTGGGTAGGCCGGCCACTGAAGCTTTCTTT
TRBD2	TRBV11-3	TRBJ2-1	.	CASNRGLASEQFF	TGTGCCAGCAACCGGGGACTAGCATCTGAGCAGTTCTTC
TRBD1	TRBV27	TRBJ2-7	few	CASSWGQGASYEQYF	TGTGCCAGCAGTTGGGGACAGGGGGCTTCCTACGAGCAGTACTTC
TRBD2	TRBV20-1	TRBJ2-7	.	CSATLAGTSGPYEQYF	TGCAGTGCTACCTTGGCCGGGACTAGCGGGCCTTACGAGCAGTACTTC
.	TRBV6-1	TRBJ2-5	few	CARGGTVKETQYF	TGTGCCAGGGGCGGGACAGTTAAAGAGACCCAGTACTTC
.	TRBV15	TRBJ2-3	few	CATRAEDTQYF	TGTGCCACCAGGGCGGAAGATACGCAGTATTTT
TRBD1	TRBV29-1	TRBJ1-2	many	CSVGDSYGYTF	TGCAGCGTTGGGGACAGCTATGGCTACACCTTC
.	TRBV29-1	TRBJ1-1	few	CSVVRTDVMNTEAFF	TGCAGCGTTGTGAGGACGGACGTCATGAACACTGAAGCTTTCTTT